Each of the 4 T cell receptor beta chains below was sequenced from the same sample in a study of T cell responses to AZD1222 COVID-19 vaccine. Clones were sequenced by immunoSEQ multiplex PCR, and TCRdb holds only the in-frame ones, with some missing. The data contain around 100,000 clones, roughly 90% of them seen just once; the ten biggest clones take up about 1.2%. The starting material was peripheral blood, obtained on day 0 of AZD1222 vaccination. The source is an adult in good health.

The rearrangement uses TRBV7-9 and TRBJ2-2, with D possibly TRBD1 on 5 matching bases. Between the trimmed V and J ends, which lost 6 bases and 2 bases, there was a span of 19 bases. Looked up from germline, CDR1 is SEHNR and CDR2 is FQNEAQ (reference sequence). This CDR3 region has 17 residues. This CDR3 is CASSPTLTDRNTGELFF. The CDR3 DNA sequence: TGTGCCAGCAGTCCTACCTTGACAGACCGAAACACCGGGGAGCTGTTTTTT.

This chain joins TRBV7-8 and TRBJ1-5; D remains ambiguous. Trimming shortened V by 1 base and J by 7 bases, and 8 bases separated the two germline ends. The germline V gene has CDR1 SGHVS and CDR2 FQNEAQ. The CDR3 has 13 amino acids. The CDR3 region is CASSLGMWQPQHF. CDR3 DNA sequence: TGTGCCAGCAGCTTAGGAATGTGGCAGCCCCAGCATTTT.

Here the CDR3 DNA reads TGTGCCAGCTCGGGGGGCTCCTACAATGAGCAGTTCTTC. It encodes CASSGGSYNEQFF. The chain is built from TRBV18 and TRBJ2-1; perhaps TRBD2 as D (6 bases). The germline gives CDR1 KGHSH, CDR2 LQKENI. The CDR3 length is 13 residues. V dropped 6 bases and J dropped 0 bases, with 6 bases sitting between them.

V is TRBV27 and J is TRBJ2-2, with 8 positions matching TRBD1. The CDR3 has 14 amino acids. The germline V gene encodes CDR1 MNHEY and CDR2 SMNVEV (reference sequence). V was clipped by 7 bases and J by 8 bases; unmatched bases: 9. This CDR3 reads CASTSQGADGELFF. The CDR3 DNA sequence: TGTGCCAGCACCTCCCAGGGGGCGGATGGGGAGCTGTTTTTT.